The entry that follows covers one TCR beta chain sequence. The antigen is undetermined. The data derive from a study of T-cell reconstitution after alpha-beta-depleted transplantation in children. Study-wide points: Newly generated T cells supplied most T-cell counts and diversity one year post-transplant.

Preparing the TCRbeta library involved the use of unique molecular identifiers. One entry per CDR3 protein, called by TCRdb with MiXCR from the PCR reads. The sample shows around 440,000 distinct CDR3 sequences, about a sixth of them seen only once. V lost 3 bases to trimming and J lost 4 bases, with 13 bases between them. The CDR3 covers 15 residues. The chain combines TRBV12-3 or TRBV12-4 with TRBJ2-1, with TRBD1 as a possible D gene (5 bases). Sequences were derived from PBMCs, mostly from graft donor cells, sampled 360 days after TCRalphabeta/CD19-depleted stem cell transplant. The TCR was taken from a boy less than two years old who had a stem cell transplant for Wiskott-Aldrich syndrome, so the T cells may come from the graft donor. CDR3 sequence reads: CASSFTRAPYNEQFF. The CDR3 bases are TGTGCCAGCAGTTTTACCAGGGCCCCTTACAATGAGCAGTTCTTC.